This TCR beta chain stems from a study of OX40 agonist ivuxolimab in advanced cancers. The ends lost 5 bases at V and 8 bases at J; junction bases unmatched: 4. The CDR3 totals 13 residues. CDR1 MNHEY and CDR2 SVGAGI come from the germline V gene. Generated by immunoSEQ multiplex PCR, the TCRdb table keeps only in-frame clones and is missing some. The sample holds some 87,000 clones, about 88% seen once. The sample in question was CD4+ or CD8+ T cells sorted from blood, obtained in a trial of the OX40 agonist ivuxolimab. J is TRBJ1-1 and V is TRBV6-5; 11 positions match TRBD1. This clonotype was obtained from an adult with an advanced solid tumor such as melanoma, head and neck, liver or kidney cancer. CDR3 in DNA: TGTGCCAGCAGTCGGACAGGGGGCCGGGAAGCTTTCTTT. Amino acid sequence: CASSRTGGREAFF.